One T cell receptor beta chain is described in this entry. The antigen remains unidentified. Germline V gene data show CDR1 as SGHTA and CDR2 as FQGNSA. The ends were cut back, 1 base at V and 5 bases at J, with 11 bases in the middle. The CDR3 runs to 14 residues. It was with a sample-barcoded 5' primer and a J-beta primer mix that a second PCR of about 6 to 12 cycles was run. TCRdb redid the calling of the 5' RACE reads with MiXCR, one entry per CDR3 protein. The sample holds around 400,000 distinct CDR3 sequences, about 52% seen once. These data are taken from a study of blood T cells in healthy people across ages. As for the study in general: About one barcoded TCR beta cDNA was captured per two T cells. The study's findings and limits: Total diversity from one million sequenced T cells was likely underestimated. Possibly confounding the expanded clonotype changes was the fact that donor CMV status was unknown. Older age went with lower TCR beta diversity per million T cells, in a roughly linear way.

This sequence was found in a man aged 55-75 years in good health. This sequence joins TRBV7-2 and TRBJ1-2, with D perhaps TRBD1 (6 bases). The sequencing input was blood. The CDR3 sequence is CASSLDGTRYGYTF. CDR3 DNA: TGTGCCAGCAGCTTAGATGGGACAAGATATGGCTACACCTTC.